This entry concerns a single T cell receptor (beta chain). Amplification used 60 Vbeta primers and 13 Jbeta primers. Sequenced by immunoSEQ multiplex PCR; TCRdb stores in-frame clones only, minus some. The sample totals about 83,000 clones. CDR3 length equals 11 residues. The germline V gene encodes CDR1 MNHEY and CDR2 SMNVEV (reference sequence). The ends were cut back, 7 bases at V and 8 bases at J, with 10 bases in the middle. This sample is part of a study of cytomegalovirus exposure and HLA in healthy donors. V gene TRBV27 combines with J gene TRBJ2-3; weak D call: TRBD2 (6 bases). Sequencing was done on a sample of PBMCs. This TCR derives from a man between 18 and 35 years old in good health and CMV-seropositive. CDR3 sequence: CASILGGTQYF. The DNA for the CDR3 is TGTGCCAGCATATTGGGGGGTACGCAGTATTTT.